This T cell receptor beta chain was sequenced for a study of cytomegalovirus exposure and HLA in healthy donors. Amplification used 60 Vbeta primers and 13 Jbeta primers. Measured with immunoSEQ multiplex PCR; TCRdb has only the in-frame clones, and not every one. The data hold about 130,000 clones, with over 75% observed a single time. Trimming cost V 6 bases and J 6 bases; bases outside gene matches: 2. This CDR3 spans 14 amino acids. Germline CDR1 is SNHLY and CDR2 is FYNNEI. The sequence was obtained from a man under 40 in good health. Sequencing was carried out using PBMCs. J is TRBJ2-7 and V is TRBV2; 16 bases map to TRBD2. The CDR3 sequence: CASRGLAGGSEQYF. The CDR3 nucleotides read TGTGCCAGCAGGGGACTAGCGGGAGGGAGCGAGCAGTACTTC. Together with reference TRBV2 and TRBJ2-7, the CDR3 gives the full variable domain: EPEVTQTPSHQVTQMGQEVILRCVPISNHLYFYWYRQILGQKVEFLVSFYNNEISEKSEIFDDQFSVERPDGSNFTLKIRSTKLEDSAMYFCASRGLAGGSEQYFGPGTRLTVT.